These T cell receptor beta chains were read from a single sample in a study of T cells in Graves' hyperthyroidism and ophthalmopathy. TCRdb re-derived calls from the multiplex PCR reads in MiXCR, one entry per CDR3 protein. The sample lists 350,000 or so distinct CDR3 sequences, less than 20% occurring once. The source material was blood. All receptors come from a woman in her forties with Graves' ophthalmopathy. Both conserved end residues are part of each CDR3. A D gene is named only where the DNA matches it firmly. Clone size is not always given. Where it is, it says once, few, many or a class for expanded clones.

clone size	D gene	J gene	V gene	CDR3 DNA	CDR3 protein
.	.	TRBJ2-7	TRBV7-2	TGTGCCAGCTCTAGGGACAAGTCCTACGAGCAGTACTTC	CASSRDKSYEQYF
.	.	TRBJ1-1	TRBV12-3/TRBV12-4	TGTGCCAGCGGGGTCAAGGGTGAAGCTTTCTTT	CASGVKGEAFF
many	.	TRBJ1-1	TRBV7-2	TGTGTCAGCAGCTTTTTTGGTCAGAGAGGGGATGAAGCTTTCTTT	CVSSFFGQRGDEAFF
many	.	TRBJ2-7	TRBV2	TGTGCCAGCAGTGAGGTCCCTAAGGGCACCTACGAGCAGTACTTC	CASSEVPKGTYEQYF
many	TRBD1	TRBJ2-2	TRBV4-2	TGTGCCAGCAGCCATGTGGGGGGACAGGGGACCGGGGAGCTGTTTTTT	CASSHVGGQGTGELFF
many	TRBD2	TRBJ2-3	TRBV6-1	TGTGCCAGCAGTGATCCTAGCGGGAGGACAGATACGCAGTATTTT	CASSDPSGRTDTQYF
.	TRBD1	TRBJ1-5	TRBV6-1	TGTGCCAGCAGTGAGAGGAGGGGGCAAGGAGGCAATCAGCCCCAGCATTTT	CASSERRGQGGNQPQHF
many	.	TRBJ2-7	TRBV6-1	TGTGCCAGCAGTGAAGGTTTAGGCGACTCCTACGAGCAGTACTTC	CASSEGLGDSYEQYF
many	.	TRBJ2-7	TRBV11-2	TGTGCCAGCAGCCGGAACGGGGCAGGGAGCTACGAGCAGTACTTC	CASSRNGAGSYEQYF
once	.	TRBJ2-7	TRBV11-1	TGTGCCAGCAGCTCCTCTAAAGCCGCCTACGAGCAGTACTTC	CASSSSKAAYEQYF
many	.	TRBJ2-2	TRBV7-2	TGTGCCAGCAGCTTAGTGGGAGCCACCGGGGAGCTGTTTTTT	CASSLVGATGELFF
many	.	TRBJ2-5	TRBV24-1	TGTGCCACCAGTGATTTGGGAGGCGCTCAGGGCCAAGAGACCCAGTACTTC	CATSDLGGAQGQETQYF
many	.	TRBJ1-1	TRBV12-5	TGTGCTAGTGTCCCGGGACCGCCGAACACTGAAGCTTTCTTT	CASVPGPPNTEAFF